A selection of T cell receptor beta chains follows, all from one sample in a study of blood T cells in healthy people across ages. MiXCR was run by TCRdb on the 5' RACE reads, yielding one entry per CDR3 protein. This sample has fewer than 950,000 distinct CDR3 sequences; around half occur once, and the top ten carry approximately 40%. Source material: blood. The receptors here all came from a man older than 75 in good health. Both conserved end residues are part of each CDR3. The order of the fields is clone size, J gene, V gene, D gene, CDR3 length, CDR3 DNA, CDR3 protein. The D gene is left open where the match is weak. Clone size is not always given. Where it is, it says once, few, many or a class for expanded clones.

- | TRBJ1-6 | TRBV20-1 | - | 12 | TGCAGTGCTAAGCAGGGGACGTCATCCCTCCACTTT | CSAKQGTSSLHF
- | TRBJ2-5 | TRBV5-1 | TRBD1 | 15 | TGCGCCAGCAGCGGAACAGGACAGGGCGGAGAGACCCAGTACTTC | CASSGTGQGGETQYF
- | TRBJ1-6 | TRBV12-3/TRBV12-4 | - | 19 | TGTGCCAGCAGTTTAGGCAGGACCTTAGCAAGCTCCTATAATTCACCCCTCCACTTT | CASSLGRTLASSYNSPLHF
few | TRBJ2-7 | TRBV2 | TRBD1 | 12 | TGTGCCAGCAGTTCACAGGGGGACGAGCAGTACTTC | CASSSQGDEQYF
- | TRBJ2-4 | TRBV12-3/TRBV12-4 | - | 13 | TGTGCCAGCAGCATTAGGGGAGGAAACATTCAGTACTTC | CASSIRGGNIQYF
- | TRBJ1-2 | TRBV28 | TRBD1 | 16 | TGTGCCAGCAGTTTAAGGGGGCAGTTGGAGAACTATGGCTACACCTTC | CASSLRGQLENYGYTF
few | TRBJ1-4 | TRBV5-1 | - | 14 | TGCGCCAGCAGCTTACGGGTATTTGATGAAAAACTGTTTTTT | CASSLRVFDEKLFF
few | TRBJ2-5 | TRBV29-1 | - | 15 | TGCAGCGCCCATGACGAGGGGGGCGCGCGCAATGAGCAGTACTTC | CSAHDEGGARNEQYF
once | TRBJ2-3 | TRBV9 | TRBD2 | 15 | TGTGCCAGCAGCGTAGCGGGACTAGAGACAGATACGCAGTATTTT | CASSVAGLETDTQYF
- | TRBJ2-1 | TRBV28 | - | 12 | TGTGCCAGCGCTGGGGGCCCAGGTGAGCAGTTCTTC | CASAGGPGEQFF
- | TRBJ2-1 | TRBV2 | TRBD1 | 16 | TGTGCCAGCCGGGGTTTGGGACAGGGGAAGGGCAATGAGCAGTTCTTC | CASRGLGQGKGNEQFF
few | TRBJ2-5 | TRBV18 | - | 14 | TGTGCCAGCTCACCGGAGTTACAGGGAGAGACCCAGTACTTC | CASSPELQGETQYF
- | TRBJ2-5 | TRBV10-3 | - | 11 | TGTGCCATCAGTCGCCAAGAGACCCAGTACTTC | CAISRQETQYF
once | TRBJ2-1 | TRBV4-2 | - | 15 | TGTGCCAGCAGCCAAGATACGTGGTCTTTCGGGGGGCAGTTCTTC | CASSQDTWSFGGQFF
- | TRBJ1-4 | TRBV27 | - | 14 | TGTGCCAGCACCCAGCAGGGGAGCAATGAAAAACTGTTTTTT | CASTQQGSNEKLFF
many | TRBJ2-7 | TRBV28 | - | 15 | TGTGCCAGCAGGGATTGGGGGTTACGTGAGGGCGAGCAGTACTTC | CASRDWGLREGEQYF
few | TRBJ2-4 | TRBV29-1 | TRBD2 | 11 | TGCAGCGTTGCACTAGCGGGGGTGCAGTACTTC | CSVALAGVQYF
- | TRBJ2-5 | TRBV5-1 | TRBD1 | 15 | TGCGCCAGCAGCGCCGGGACAGGACACCAAGAGACCCAGTACTTC | CASSAGTGHQETQYF
many | TRBJ1-5 | TRBV10-3 | TRBD1 | 13 | TGTGCCACCTCGGGACAGGGGAATCAGCCCCAGCATTTT | CATSGQGNQPQHF
once | TRBJ1-2 | TRBV20-1 | - | 14 | TGCAGTGCTAGAGATTTGGGAGCTAACTATGGCTACACCTTC | CSARDLGANYGYTF
- | TRBJ2-1 | TRBV9 | - | 14 | TGTGCCAGCAGCGTAGCTGCAGCTGGCAATGAGCAGTTCTTC | CASSVAAAGNEQFF
- | TRBJ2-7 | TRBV14 | - | 15 | TGTGCCAGCAGCCAAGGAACTCATAGGGCCTACGAGCAGTACTTC | CASSQGTHRAYEQYF
- | TRBJ2-3 | TRBV2 | - | 15 | TGTGCCAGCAGTCTAGGACAGATTAGCACAGATACGCAGTATTTT | CASSLGQISTDTQYF
- | TRBJ2-7 | TRBV24-1 | TRBD1 | 17 | TGTGCCACCAGTGACCCGCGGGTAGGGGGCGGTTGGAATGAGCAGTACTTC | CATSDPRVGGGWNEQYF
few | TRBJ1-2 | TRBV6-2/TRBV6-3 | - | 15 | TGTGCCAGCACCCCCTCCCGCGGGGGATTTTATGGCTACACCTTC | CASTPSRGGFYGYTF
many | TRBJ2-1 | TRBV7-2 | - | 15 | TGTGCCAGCAGCCCCAGCCGAGCGTCCTACAATGAGCAGTTCTTC | CASSPSRASYNEQFF
- | TRBJ1-5 | TRBV6-1 | - | 14 | TGTGCCAGCAGTCCTACAGGGTGGAATCAGCCCCAGCATTTT | CASSPTGWNQPQHF
- | TRBJ2-1 | TRBV10-3 | TRBD2 | 18 | TGTGCCATCACCCCAATCCCGGGACTAGCGGGAGGTCAGAATGAGCAGTTCTTC | CAITPIPGLAGGQNEQFF
- | TRBJ1-2 | TRBV11-2 | - | 13 | TGTGCCAGCAGCTTAGTTCTGGACGGCGGCTACACCTTC | CASSLVLDGGYTF
- | TRBJ2-5 | TRBV27 | TRBD1 | 13 | TGTGCCAGCAGGCGGACAGGGTTCGAGACCAAGTACTTC | CASRRTGFETKYF
- | TRBJ2-1 | TRBV6-2/TRBV6-3 | - | 15 | TGTGCCAGCAGTTACGGGGTAGCGAGGGGTCAGGAGCAGTTCTTC | CASSYGVARGQEQFF
- | TRBJ2-7 | TRBV28 | - | 16 | TGTGCCAGCAGGGGGATGCAGGGGGGCGGATTCTACGAGCAGTACTTC | CASRGMQGGGFYEQYF
- | TRBJ2-5 | TRBV20-1 | TRBD2 | 14 | TGCAGTGCCGGGACTAGCGGGACTAGGAAGACCCAGTACTTC | CSAGTSGTRKTQYF
few | TRBJ2-1 | TRBV2 | - | 13 | TGTGCCAGCAGTGAAATCCGAGACAATGAGCAGTTCTTC | CASSEIRDNEQFF
- | TRBJ2-7 | TRBV9 | TRBD2 | 14 | TGTGCCAGCAGCGTAGGGGGACTACCCTACGAGCAGTACTTC | CASSVGGLPYEQYF
- | TRBJ2-1 | TRBV7-2 | TRBD2 | 18 | TGTGCCAGCCGCCGCTTAGCGGGAGGACTAGGCTCCTACAATGAGCAGTTCTTC | CASRRLAGGLGSYNEQFF
- | TRBJ2-7 | TRBV12-3/TRBV12-4 | - | 14 | TGTGCCAGCAGCCCCCTGGAGGGCGAATACGAGCAGTACTTC | CASSPLEGEYEQYF
- | TRBJ1-1 | TRBV7-3 | - | 14 | TGTACCAGCAGCTTCACTGCGGGGAAAACTGAAGCTTTCTTT | CTSSFTAGKTEAFF
- | TRBJ1-2 | TRBV29-1 | - | 11 | TGCAGCGTTGGCGGGTCCCATGGCTACACCTTC | CSVGGSHGYTF
- | TRBJ2-5 | TRBV4-1 | - | 17 | TGCGCCAGCAGCCAAGACCCGACAGGACTAGGGCAAGAGACCCAGTACTTC | CASSQDPTGLGQETQYF
few | TRBJ2-3 | TRBV28 | - | 13 | TGTGCCAGCAGTTTAATCGTCGGGGGAACGCAGTATTTT | CASSLIVGGTQYF
once | TRBJ1-4 | TRBV7-6 | TRBD1 | 16 | TGTGCCAGCGGACTTGGGACAGCCGCAACTAATGAAAAACTGTTTTTT | CASGLGTAATNEKLFF
- | TRBJ2-1 | TRBV4-1 | TRBD2 | 17 | TGCGCCAGCAGCCAAGGCCATACTAGCGGGTTTCACAATGAGCAGTTCTTC | CASSQGHTSGFHNEQFF
- | TRBJ2-7 | TRBV20-1 | - | 11 | TGCGCGGGGCGGTACTCCTACGAGCAGTACTTC | CAGRYSYEQYF
- | TRBJ2-3 | TRBV7-2 | TRBD1 | 16 | TGTGCCAGCAGCATACCGGGACAGCCTAGCAACAGAGACGCGTATTTT | CASSIPGQPSNRDAYF
- | TRBJ1-1 | TRBV29-1 | TRBD1 | 15 | TGCAGCGTTAAGCGGAGGACAGGTCTAAACACTGAAGCTTTCTTT | CSVKRRTGLNTEAFF
- | TRBJ1-5 | TRBV7-8 | - | 16 | TGTGCCAGCAGCTTTGCAGGGCTAGCTTTCAATCAGCCCCAGCATTTT | CASSFAGLAFNQPQHF
- | TRBJ2-3 | TRBV20-1 | - | 14 | TGCAGTGCTAGAGCCCTCGGGGTTACAGATACGCAGTATTTT | CSARALGVTDTQYF
many | TRBJ2-1 | TRBV5-1 | TRBD1 | 15 | TGTGCCAGCAGCTCCGGACAGGGGTCCTACAATGAGCAGTTCTTC | CASSSGQGSYNEQFF
- | TRBJ2-7 | TRBV7-8 | TRBD2 | 15 | TGTGCCAGCAGCTTGGGACTAGCGGGATCCAATGAGCAGTACTTC | CASSLGLAGSNEQYF